Listed below are T cell receptor beta chains from one sample, sequenced in a study of blood T cell repertoires in COVID-19. TCRdb keeps only in-frame clones here, not all; method: immunoSEQ multiplex PCR. The table includes 350,000 to 400,000 clones, approximately 90% detected once. Sequenced input: PBMCs or T cells enriched from blood (not recorded which). The receptor source for this set is a middle-aged woman who had been exposed to COVID-19. The CDR3 runs from the conserved cysteine through the conserved F or W. D genes are given only for firm matches. Clone size is given for some rows only: seen once, a few or many times, or a class if the clone is expanded.

V	D	size	J	DNA	CDR3
TRBV5-8	NA	once	TRBJ1-2	TGTGCCAGCAGCTTGGGCGACTATGGCTACACCTTC	CASSLGDYGYTF
TRBV9	TRBD1	once	TRBJ2-5	TGTGCCAGCAGCGTGGCAGGGGGCGGAGAGACCCAGTACTTC	CASSVAGGGETQYF
TRBV5-1	NA	few	TRBJ1-1	TGCGCCAGCAGCCCACGGCAGGGCCTGAACACTGAAGCTTTCTTT	CASSPRQGLNTEAFF
TRBV18	TRBD1	once	TRBJ1-1	TGTGCCAGCTCCTTGGTTTCGGGACAGCTCTTGAACACTGAAGCTTTCTTT	CASSLVSGQLLNTEAFF
TRBV3-1/TRBV3-2	NA	NA	TRBJ1-3	TGTGCCAGCAGCCCCCAAGGCGGGGGCTCTGGAAACACCATATATTTT	CASSPQGGGSGNTIYF
TRBV5-4	TRBD1	NA	TRBJ1-1	TGTGCCAGCAGCTTGAGTGGGACAGGGCTCACTGAAGCTTTCTTT	CASSLSGTGLTEAFF
TRBV7-9	NA	once	TRBJ1-4	TGTGCCAGCAGCCGGTCTGGAGGTGAAAAACTGTTTTTT	CASSRSGGEKLFF
TRBV24-1	TRBD1	once	TRBJ2-3	TGTGCCACCAGTGATCCAGGACAGGGGCCATATACGCAGTATTTT	CATSDPGQGPYTQYF
TRBV4-3	NA	NA	TRBJ1-1	TGCGCCAGCAGCCACGGGGGGAGTAGCGCTTTCTTT	CASSHGGSSAFF
TRBV12-3/TRBV12-4	NA	NA	TRBJ2-1	TGTGCCAGCAGTTTAATGGGCGATGAGCAGTTCTTC	CASSLMGDEQFF
TRBV19	NA	NA	TRBJ2-3	TGTGCCAGTGCCCCCTCCCGGGCAGATACGCAGTATTTT	CASAPSRADTQYF
TRBV3-1/TRBV3-2	NA	NA	TRBJ2-1	TGTGCCAGCAGCCAAGATCTACGCCTACCGAGAAGCAATGAGCAGTTCTTC	CASSQDLRLPRSNEQFF
TRBV7-8	TRBD2	NA	TRBJ2-5	TGTGCCAACGGTACGTCCGGGACTAGCGGGGAAGAGACCCAGTACTTC	CANGTSGTSGEETQYF
TRBV4-3	TRBD2	NA	TRBJ2-1	TGCGCCAGCAGCCGCGACCCCTCTAGCGGGAAATACAATGAGCAGTTCTTC	CASSRDPSSGKYNEQFF
TRBV6-5	NA	NA	TRBJ1-1	TGTGCCAGCAGCTCTCAGGCGCCTAATATTGAAGCTTTCTTT	CASSSQAPNIEAFF
TRBV27	NA	NA	TRBJ1-3	TGTGCCAGCAGCCCCCGTAACGACATTTCTGGAAACACCATATATTTT	CASSPRNDISGNTIYF
TRBV24-1	NA	NA	TRBJ1-5	TGTGCCACCAGTGAGCGCAACAGAAATCAGCCCCAGCATTTT	CATSERNRNQPQHF
TRBV6-4	TRBD2	NA	TRBJ2-6	TGTGCCAGCAGTTCGACTAGCGCCGGGGCCAACGTCCTGACTTTC	CASSSTSAGANVLTF
TRBV3-1/TRBV3-2	TRBD1	NA	TRBJ2-1	TGTGCCAGCAGCCAAGACTGGGACAGCCCACAGTTCTTC	CASSQDWDSPQFF
TRBV2	NA	NA	TRBJ1-6	TGTGCCAGCGGTTCACAGGGAACCTATAATTCACCCCTCCACTTT	CASGSQGTYNSPLHF
TRBV6-5	TRBD1	NA	TRBJ2-5	TGTGCCAGCAGTCGGACAGGGACGTTTGGAGAGACCCAGTACTTC	CASSRTGTFGETQYF